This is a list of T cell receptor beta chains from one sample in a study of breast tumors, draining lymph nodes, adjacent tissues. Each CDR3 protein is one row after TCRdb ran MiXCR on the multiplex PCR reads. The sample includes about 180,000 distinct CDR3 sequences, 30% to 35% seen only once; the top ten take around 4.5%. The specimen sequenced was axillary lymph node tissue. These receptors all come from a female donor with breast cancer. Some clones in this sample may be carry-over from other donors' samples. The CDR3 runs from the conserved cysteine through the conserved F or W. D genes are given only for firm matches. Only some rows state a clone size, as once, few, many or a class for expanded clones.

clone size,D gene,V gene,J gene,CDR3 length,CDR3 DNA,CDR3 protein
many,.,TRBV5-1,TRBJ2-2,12,TGCGCCAGCCACCAGGGCCCCGGGGAGCTGTTTTTT,CASHQGPGELFF
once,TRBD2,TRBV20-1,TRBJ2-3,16,TGCAGTGCTAGAGTCGGACTGGCGGGGGGCCACAATGAGCAGTATTTT,CSARVGLAGGHNEQYF
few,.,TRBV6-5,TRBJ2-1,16,TGTGCCAGCAGTCACTCTCGGGCGGGACTTTACAATGAGCAGTTCTTC,CASSHSRAGLYNEQFF
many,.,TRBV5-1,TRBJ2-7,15,TGCGCCAGCAGCTTGGGTTCACAGGGCGCCTACGAGCAGTACTTC,CASSLGSQGAYEQYF
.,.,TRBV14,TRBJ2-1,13,TGTGCCAGCAGCCTCGGACGAAACAATGAGCAGTTCTTC,CASSLGRNNEQFF
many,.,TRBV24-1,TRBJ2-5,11,TGTGCCACCAGTGTAGGGGAGACCCAGTACTTC,CATSVGETQYF
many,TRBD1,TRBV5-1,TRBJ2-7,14,TGCGCCAGCAGCTTGACCCACAGGGGCTACGAGCAGTACTTC,CASSLTHRGYEQYF
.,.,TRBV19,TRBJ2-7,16,TGTGCCAGTAGTATGGTTGGTGGTGGGGGGACCTGCGGGCAGTACTTC,CASSMVGGGGTCGQYF
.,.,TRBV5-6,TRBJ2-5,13,TGTGCCAGCAGAGGGTTGGGCGATGAGACCCAGTACTTC,CASRGLGDETQYF
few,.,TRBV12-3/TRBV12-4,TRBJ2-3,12,TGTGCCAGCAGTTTCGGGTTAGATACGCAGTATTTT,CASSFGLDTQYF
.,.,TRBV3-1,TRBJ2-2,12,TGTGCCAGCAGCCAAGTTAGCGGGGAGCTGTTTTTT,CASSQVSGELFF
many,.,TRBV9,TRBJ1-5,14,TGTGCCAGCAGCGGGGGGGGTGGCAATCAGCCCCAGCATTTT,CASSGGGGNQPQHF
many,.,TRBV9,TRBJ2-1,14,TGTGCCAGCAGCGTAGGTCTCAGGGACGATGAGCAGTTCTTC,CASSVGLRDDEQFF
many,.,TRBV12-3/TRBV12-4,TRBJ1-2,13,TGTGCCAGCAGCCCTATCCCCAACTATGGCTACACCTTC,CASSPIPNYGYTF
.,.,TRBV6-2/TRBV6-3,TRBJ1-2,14,TGTGCCAGCAGTTACAATAACATACCTTATGGCTACACCTTC,CASSYNNIPYGYTF
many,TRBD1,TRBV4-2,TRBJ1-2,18,TGTGCCAGCAGCCAAGACACGTCCGGGACAGGGGCAGTCAAAGGCTACACCTTC,CASSQDTSGTGAVKGYTF
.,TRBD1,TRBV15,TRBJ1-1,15,TGTGCCACCAGCACCAGGACAGGGCCGAACACTGAAGCTTTCTTT,CATSTRTGPNTEAFF
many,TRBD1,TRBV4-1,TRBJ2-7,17,TGCGCCAGCAGCCGCCTGGGACAGGGGAATTTGGGATACGAGCAGTACTTC,CASSRLGQGNLGYEQYF
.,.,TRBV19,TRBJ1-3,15,TGTGCCAGTACTATGGGGTTGGGCTCTGGAAACACCATATATTTT,CASTMGLGSGNTIYF
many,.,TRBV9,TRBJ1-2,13,TGTGCCAGCAGCCAAATCAAATCAGGTGGCTACACCTTC,CASSQIKSGGYTF
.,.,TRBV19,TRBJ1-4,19,TGTGCCAGTAGCGGGGGTATAAGCGAAAGGACAGAGTTATATGAAAAACTGTTTTTT,CASSGGISERTELYEKLFF
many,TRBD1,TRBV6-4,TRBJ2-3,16,TGTGCCAGCAGCCCTCGTCGACAGGGTCTCACAGATACGCAGTATTTT,CASSPRRQGLTDTQYF
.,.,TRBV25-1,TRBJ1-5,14,TGTGCCAGCTTAGAACAGGGAATCAATCAGCCCCAGCATTTT,CASLEQGINQPQHF
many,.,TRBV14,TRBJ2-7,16,TGTGCCAGCAGCCAAGGTGCGCGACTCGGGTCCTACGAGCAGTACTTC,CASSQGARLGSYEQYF
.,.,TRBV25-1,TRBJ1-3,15,TGTGCCAGCAGAGCTTTGATGGGTTCTGGAAACACCATATATTTT,CASRALMGSGNTIYF
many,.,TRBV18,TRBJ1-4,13,TGTGCCAGCTCACCGGCCCCGGAGGAAAAACTGTTTTTT,CASSPAPEEKLFF
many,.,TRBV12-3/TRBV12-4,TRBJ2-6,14,TGTGCCACCATGAGGGGGTCTGGGGCCAACGTCCTGACTTTC,CATMRGSGANVLTF
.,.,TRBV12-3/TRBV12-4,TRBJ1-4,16,TGTGCCAGCAGTTTAGTGGGGGGGGCAACTAATGAAAAACTGTTTTTT,CASSLVGGATNEKLFF
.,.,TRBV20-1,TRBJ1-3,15,TGCAGTGCTAGAGACAGGTGGGATCTTGGCTACACCATATATTTT,CSARDRWDLGYTIYF
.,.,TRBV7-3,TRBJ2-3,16,TGTGCTAGAGACCAGACCGGGACACCCTCCACAGATACGCAGTATTTT,CARDQTGTPSTDTQYF
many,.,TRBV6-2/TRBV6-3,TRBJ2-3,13,TGTGCCAGCAGTCGATTCCGTGGAGATACGCAGTATTTT,CASSRFRGDTQYF
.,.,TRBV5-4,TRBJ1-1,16,TGTGCCAGCAGCTTGGCGGGACGAGGCTCCAACACTGAAGCTTTCTTT,CASSLAGRGSNTEAFF
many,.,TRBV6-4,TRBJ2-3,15,TGTGCCAGCAGTGACCCTGCCCTGGGCACAGATACGCAGTATTTT,CASSDPALGTDTQYF
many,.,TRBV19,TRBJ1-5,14,TGTGCCAGCCGCCTTGGGGGTTACAATCAGCCCCAGCATTTT,CASRLGGYNQPQHF
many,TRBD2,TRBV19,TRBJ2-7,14,TGTGCCAGTAGTACCTCTAGCGGGGGTGATGAGCAGTACTTC,CASSTSSGGDEQYF
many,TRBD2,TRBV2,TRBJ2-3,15,TGTGCCAGCAGCCTAGCGGGGGACCCCCTTAGTACGCAGTATTTT,CASSLAGDPLSTQYF
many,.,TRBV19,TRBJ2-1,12,TGTGCCAGTATAGGTGGTGTCTGGGACATGTTCTTC,CASIGGVWDMFF
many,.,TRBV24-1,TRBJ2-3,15,TGTGCCACCAGTGATTACCTCAGGGACCCAGATACGCAGTATTTT,CATSDYLRDPDTQYF
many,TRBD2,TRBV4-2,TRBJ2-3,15,TGTGCCAGCAGCCAGTCAGCAGCGGGAGACGATACGCAGTATTTT,CASSQSAAGDDTQYF
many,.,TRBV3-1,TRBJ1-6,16,TGTGCCAGCAGCCAAGATCTAGTGTGGAGAGATTCACCCCTCCACTTT,CASSQDLVWRDSPLHF
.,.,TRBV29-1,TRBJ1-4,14,TGCAGCGTGCCAAACTACGGGACTAATGAAAAACTGTTTTTT,CSVPNYGTNEKLFF
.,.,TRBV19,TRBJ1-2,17,TGTGCCAGTAGTATTTGGGACGGAGTAGGAAAGCTGGTTGGCTACACCTTC,CASSIWDGVGKLVGYTF
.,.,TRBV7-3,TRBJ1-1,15,TGTGCCAGCAGCCCGAATGCGGTAATGAACACTGAAGCTTTCTTT,CASSPNAVMNTEAFF
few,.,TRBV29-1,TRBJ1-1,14,TGCAGCGTTAGAGTAGGGCATACTAACACTGAAGCTTTCTTT,CSVRVGHTNTEAFF
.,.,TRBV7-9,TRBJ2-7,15,TGTGCCAGCAGCTTAGTAAATAGCAACTCCGGGGAGCAGTACTTC,CASSLVNSNSGEQYF
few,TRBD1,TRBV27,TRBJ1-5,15,TGTGCCAGCAGTTCCTTAAGGGGGCCGAATCAGCCCCAGCATTTT,CASSSLRGPNQPQHF
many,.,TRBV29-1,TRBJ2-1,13,TGCAGCGTTGGAGCGGGTTCCTACAATGAGCAGTTCTTC,CSVGAGSYNEQFF
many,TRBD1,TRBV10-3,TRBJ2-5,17,TGTGCCATCAGTGAGATAAGAGGGACAGGGGTTGGGGAGACCCAGTACTTC,CAISEIRGTGVGETQYF
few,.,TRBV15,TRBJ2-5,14,TGTGCCACCAGCAGGAGCAGGGCCCAGGAGACCCAGTACTTC,CATSRSRAQETQYF
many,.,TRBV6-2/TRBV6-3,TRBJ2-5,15,TGTGCCAGCAGCTATGGCGGGGCAGGGGGAGAGACCCAGTACTTC,CASSYGGAGGETQYF
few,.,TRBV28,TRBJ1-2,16,TGTGCCAGCAGTTTCGCCTGGACCGGTACTAACTATGGCTACACCTTC,CASSFAWTGTNYGYTF
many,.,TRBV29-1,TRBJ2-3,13,TGCAGCGTTGAACCACAGGGAAAAGATACGCAGTATTTT,CSVEPQGKDTQYF
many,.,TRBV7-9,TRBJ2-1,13,TGTGCCAGCAGCCTACTAGAACCCAATGAGCAGTTCTTC,CASSLLEPNEQFF
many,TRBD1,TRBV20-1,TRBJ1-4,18,TGCAGTGCTAGACATCCCCCCGGAAGGGACAGGCCGTATGAAAAACTGTTTTTT,CSARHPPGRDRPYEKLFF
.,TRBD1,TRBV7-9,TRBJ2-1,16,TGTGCCAGCAGCGTACAGGGGGGAAAGTTCCACAATGGGCAGTTCTTC,CASSVQGGKFHNGQFF